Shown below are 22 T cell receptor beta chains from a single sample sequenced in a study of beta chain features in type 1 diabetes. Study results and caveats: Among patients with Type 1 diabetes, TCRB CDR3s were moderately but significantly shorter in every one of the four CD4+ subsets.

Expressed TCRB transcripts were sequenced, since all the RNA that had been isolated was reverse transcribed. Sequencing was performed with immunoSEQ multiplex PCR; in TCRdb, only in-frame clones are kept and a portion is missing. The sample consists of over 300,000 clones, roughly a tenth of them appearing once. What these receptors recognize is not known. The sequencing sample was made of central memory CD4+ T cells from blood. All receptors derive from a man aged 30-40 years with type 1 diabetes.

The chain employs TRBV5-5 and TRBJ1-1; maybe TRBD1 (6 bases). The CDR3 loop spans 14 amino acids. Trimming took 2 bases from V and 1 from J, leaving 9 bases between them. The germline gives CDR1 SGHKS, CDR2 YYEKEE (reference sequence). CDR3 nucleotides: TGTGCCAGCAGCTTCGGGACACAGAACACTGAAGCTTTCTTT. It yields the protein CASSFGTQNTEAFF.

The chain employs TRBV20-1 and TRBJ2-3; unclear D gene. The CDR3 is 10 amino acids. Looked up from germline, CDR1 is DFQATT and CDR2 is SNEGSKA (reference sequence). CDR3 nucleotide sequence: TGCAGCTCTGAAAAGGATACGCAGTATTTT. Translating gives CSSEKDTQYF.

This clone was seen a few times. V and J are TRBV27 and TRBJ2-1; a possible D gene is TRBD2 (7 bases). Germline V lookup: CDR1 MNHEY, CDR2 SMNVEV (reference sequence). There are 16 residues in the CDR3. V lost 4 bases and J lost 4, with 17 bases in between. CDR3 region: CASSYLSGGGYNEQFF. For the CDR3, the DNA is TGTGCCAGCAGTTACCTATCGGGGGGCGGTTACAATGAGCAGTTCTTC.

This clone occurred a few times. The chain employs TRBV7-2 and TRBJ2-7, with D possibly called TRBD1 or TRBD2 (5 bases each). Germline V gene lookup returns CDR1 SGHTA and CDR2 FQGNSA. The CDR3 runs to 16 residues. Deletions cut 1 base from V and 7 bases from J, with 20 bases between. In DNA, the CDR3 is TGTGCCAGCAGCTTAGACTCCGGGACGGGTGAGAGGGAGCAGTACTTC. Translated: CASSLDSGTGEREQYF.

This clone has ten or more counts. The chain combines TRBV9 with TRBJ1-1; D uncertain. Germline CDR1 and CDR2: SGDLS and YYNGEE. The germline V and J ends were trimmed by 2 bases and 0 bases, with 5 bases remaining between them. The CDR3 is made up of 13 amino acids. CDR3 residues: CASSVDLNTEAFF. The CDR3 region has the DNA TGTGCCAGCAGCGTGGACTTGAACACTGAAGCTTTCTTT.

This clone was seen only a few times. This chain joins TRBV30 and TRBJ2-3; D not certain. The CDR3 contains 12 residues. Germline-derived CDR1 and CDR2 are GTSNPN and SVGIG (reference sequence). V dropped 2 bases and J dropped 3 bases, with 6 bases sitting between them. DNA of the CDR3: TGTGCCTGGAGTTCCGGGACAGATACGCAGTATTTT. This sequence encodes CAWSSGTDTQYF.

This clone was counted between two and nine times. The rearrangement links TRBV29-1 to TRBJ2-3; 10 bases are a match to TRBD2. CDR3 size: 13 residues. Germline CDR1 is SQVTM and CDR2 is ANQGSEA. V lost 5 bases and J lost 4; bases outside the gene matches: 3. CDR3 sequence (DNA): TGCAGCGTTAGCGGGGGGGCCCCAGATACGCAGTATTTT. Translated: CSVSGGAPDTQYF.

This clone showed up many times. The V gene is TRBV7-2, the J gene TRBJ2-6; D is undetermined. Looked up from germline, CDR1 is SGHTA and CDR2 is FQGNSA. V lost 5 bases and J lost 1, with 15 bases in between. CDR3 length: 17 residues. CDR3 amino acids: CASSVKAIQSGANVLTF. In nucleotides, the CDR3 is TGTGCCAGCAGCGTAAAGGCCATTCAGTCTGGGGCCAACGTCCTGACTTTC.

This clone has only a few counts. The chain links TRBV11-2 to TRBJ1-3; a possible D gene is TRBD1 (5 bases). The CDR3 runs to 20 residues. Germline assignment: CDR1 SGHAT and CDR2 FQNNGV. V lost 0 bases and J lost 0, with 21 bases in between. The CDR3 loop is CASSLEADKHSTYSGNTIYF. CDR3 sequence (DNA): TGTGCCAGCAGCTTAGAGGCGGACAAACACTCTACATACTCTGGAAACACCATATATTTT.

The CDR3, as DNA: TGTGCCAGCAGTGGGCACAGGGGACCGACCGAGCAGTACTTC. Its translation is CASSGHRGPTEQYF. The chain joins TRBV6-1 to TRBJ2-7; TRBD1 matches at 7 bases. The CDR3 runs 14 residues. Looked up from germline, CDR1 is MNHNS and CDR2 is SASEGT. Trimming cost V 4 bases and J 6 bases; bases outside gene matches: 9.

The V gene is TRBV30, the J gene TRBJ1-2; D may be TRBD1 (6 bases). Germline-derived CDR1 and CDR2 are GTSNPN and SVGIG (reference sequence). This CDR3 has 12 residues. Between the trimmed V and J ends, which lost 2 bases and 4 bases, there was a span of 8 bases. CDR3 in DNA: TGTGCCTGGAGTAAGGACAGCTATGGCTACACCTTC. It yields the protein CAWSKDSYGYTF.

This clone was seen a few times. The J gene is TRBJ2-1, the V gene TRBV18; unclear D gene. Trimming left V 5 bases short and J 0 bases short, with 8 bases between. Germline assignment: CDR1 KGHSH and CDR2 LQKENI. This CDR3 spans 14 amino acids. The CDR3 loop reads CASSEASSYNEQFF. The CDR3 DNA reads TGTGCCAGCTCAGAGGCTAGCTCCTACAATGAGCAGTTCTTC.

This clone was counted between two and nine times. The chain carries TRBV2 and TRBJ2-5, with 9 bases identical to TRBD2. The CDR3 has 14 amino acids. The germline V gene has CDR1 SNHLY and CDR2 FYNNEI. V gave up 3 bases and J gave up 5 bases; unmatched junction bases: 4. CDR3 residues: CASSELAGRETQYF. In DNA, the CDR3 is TGTGCCAGCAGTGAGCTAGCGGGGAGGGAGACCCAGTACTTC.

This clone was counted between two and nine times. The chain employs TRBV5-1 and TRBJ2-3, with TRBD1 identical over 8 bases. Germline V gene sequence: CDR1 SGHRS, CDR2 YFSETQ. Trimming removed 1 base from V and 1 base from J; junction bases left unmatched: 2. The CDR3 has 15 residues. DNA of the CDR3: TGCGCCAGCAGCTTGCAGGGGGCGGGCACAGATACGCAGTATTTT. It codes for CASSLQGAGTDTQYF.

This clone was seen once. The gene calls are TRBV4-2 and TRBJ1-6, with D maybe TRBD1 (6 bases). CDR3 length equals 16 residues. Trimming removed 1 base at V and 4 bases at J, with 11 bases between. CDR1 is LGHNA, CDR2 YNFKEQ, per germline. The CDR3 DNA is TGTGCCAGCAGCCAAGGACGGACAGAGTATAATTCACCCCTCCACTTT. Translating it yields CASSQGRTEYNSPLHF.

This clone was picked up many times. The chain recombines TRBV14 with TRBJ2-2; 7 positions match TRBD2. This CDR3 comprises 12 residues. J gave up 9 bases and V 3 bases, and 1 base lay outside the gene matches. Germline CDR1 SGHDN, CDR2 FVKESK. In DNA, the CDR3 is TGTGCCAGCAGCCAGACTAGCAGGGAGCTGTTTTTT. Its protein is CASSQTSRELFF.

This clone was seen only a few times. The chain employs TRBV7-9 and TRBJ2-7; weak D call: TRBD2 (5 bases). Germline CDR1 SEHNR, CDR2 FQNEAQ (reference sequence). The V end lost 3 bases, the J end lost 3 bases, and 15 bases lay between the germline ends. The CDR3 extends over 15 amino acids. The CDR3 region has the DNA TGTGCCAGCAGCTTCGGAGGAGGACGGAACTACGAGCAGTACTTC. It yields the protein CASSFGGGRNYEQYF.

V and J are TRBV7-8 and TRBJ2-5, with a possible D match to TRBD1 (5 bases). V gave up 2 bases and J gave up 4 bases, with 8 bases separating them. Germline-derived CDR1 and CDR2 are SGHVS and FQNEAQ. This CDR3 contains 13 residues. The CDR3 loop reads CASSLIGAETQYF. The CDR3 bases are TGTGCCAGCAGCTTAATAGGGGCAGAGACCCAGTACTTC. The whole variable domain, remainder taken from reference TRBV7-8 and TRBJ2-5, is GAGVSQSPRYKVAKRGQDVALRCDPISGHVSLFWYQQALGQGPEFLTYFQNEAQLDKSGLPSDRFFAERPEGSVSTLKIQRTQQEDSAVYLCASSLIGAETQYFGPGTRLLVL.

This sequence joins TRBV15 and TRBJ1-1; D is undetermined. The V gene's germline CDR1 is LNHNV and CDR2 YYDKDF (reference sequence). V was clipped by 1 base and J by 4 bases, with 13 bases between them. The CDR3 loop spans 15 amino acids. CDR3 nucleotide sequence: TGTGCCACCAGCAGAGGTGGCGGGGAAACCACTGAAGCTTTCTTT. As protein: CATSRGGGETTEAFF.

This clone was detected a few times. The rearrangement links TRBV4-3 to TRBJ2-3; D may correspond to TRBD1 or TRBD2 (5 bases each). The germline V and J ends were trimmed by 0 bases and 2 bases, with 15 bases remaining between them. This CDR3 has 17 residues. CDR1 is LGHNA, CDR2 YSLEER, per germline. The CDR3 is CASSQESPRGPTDTQYF. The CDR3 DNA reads TGCGCCAGCAGCCAAGAGAGTCCGAGGGGTCCCACAGATACGCAGTATTTT.

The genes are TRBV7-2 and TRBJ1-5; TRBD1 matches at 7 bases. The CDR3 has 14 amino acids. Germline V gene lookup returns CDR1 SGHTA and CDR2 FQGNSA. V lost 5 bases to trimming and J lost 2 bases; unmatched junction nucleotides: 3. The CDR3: CASSDTGGNQPQHF. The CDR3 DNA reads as TGTGCCAGCAGCGATACAGGGGGCAATCAGCCCCAGCATTTT.

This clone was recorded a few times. CDR3 bases: TGTGCCAGCAGTCTACACCGGGACCCTACTGGAAACACCATATATTTT. Protein sequence: CASSLHRDPTGNTIYF. The genes are TRBV27 and TRBJ1-3; possible D gene TRBD1, 5 bases. The V gene lost 5 bases and the J gene lost 2 bases, with 16 bases spanning the gap. The V gene's germline CDR1 is MNHEY and CDR2 SMNVEV (reference sequence). This CDR3 has 16 residues.